This TCR beta chain appears in the sequencing data of a study of beta chain features in type 1 diabetes. The study's findings and limits: Type 1 diabetes patients had fewer VDJ junction insertions and more deletions.

Notes on this clone: Its antigen is undetermined.

The CDR3 runs 16 residues. V was pared by 1 base and J by 0 bases, with 2 bases of the junction left unmatched. Germline V lookup: CDR1 SGHTA, CDR2 FQGNSA. The study reverse transcribed the entire isolated RNA, so it sequenced expressed TCRB transcripts. Sequencing used immunoSEQ multiplex PCR; TCRdb keeps in-frame clones, though not all of them. The table has 500,000 to 700,000 clones, about a sixth seen once; the top ten hold about 0.097%. Input material: naive CD4+ T cells from blood. V gene TRBV7-2 combines with J gene TRBJ1-3; 8 bases align to TRBD1. This receptor was taken from a man between 18 and 29 years old in good health. CDR3 in amino acids: CASSLGTGSSGNTIYF. The CDR3 bases are TGTGCCAGCAGCTTAGGGACAGGGAGCTCTGGAAACACCATATATTTT. Full variable domain (missing parts from reference TRBV7-2 and TRBJ1-3): GAGVSQSPSNKVTEKGKDVELRCDPISGHTALYWYRQSLGQGLEFLIYFQGNSAPDKSGLPSDRFSAERTGGSVSTLTIQRTQQEDSAVYLCASSLGTGSSGNTIYFGEGSWLTVV.